This TCR beta chain was documented in a study of T cell responses to AZD1222 COVID-19 vaccine. Analysis merged second doses at about 4 or about 12 weeks. Profiled with immunoSEQ multiplex PCR; TCRdb holds only in-frame clones, not every one. The sample lists roughly 120,000 clones, 92% occurring once. Per the germline V gene, CDR1 is MNHEY and CDR2 is SMNVEV (reference sequence). The CDR3 totals 14 residues. Trimming pared 7 bases from V and 7 bases from J, leaving 17 bases between. Study conclusions and caveats: Spike-specific TCR breadth and depth grew following two AZD1222 doses. Unmutated regions of variants are reportedly targeted by nearly half of spike-specific TCRs.

In regard to this clone: Its antigen is unknown.

This TCR came from an adult who received the AZD1222 COVID-19 vaccine. This chain uses TRBV27 with TRBJ1-5, with unresolved D. The material was peripheral blood, obtained 28 days after the second AZD1222 dose. The CDR3 loop reads CASIPDKLVQPQHF. The DNA of the CDR3 is TGTGCCAGCATCCCCGACAAATTGGTCCAGCCCCAGCATTTT.